A selection of T cell receptor beta chains follows, all from one sample in a study of T cells after posttransplantation cyclophosphamide. Libraries were prepared by immunoSEQ multiplex PCR; TCRdb keeps only in-frame clonotypes and omits some of them. In total the sample includes 40,000 to 45,000 clones, none of them seen once. Sequencing was carried out using PBMCs. The receptors here all came from a man aged 35 to 55 in good health, CMV-negative, and a related stem cell transplant donor. Each CDR3 is given without its conserved first and last residue.

v_call	j_call	cdr3_aa
TRBV2	TRBJ1-5	ATRWGQDQPQH
TRBV27	TRBJ2-1	ASRAPGQGGNEQF
TRBV7-2	TRBJ2-1	ASSRTSGPQGDNEQF
TRBV11-3	TRBJ2-1	ASSLPGQSSYNEQF
TRBV5-6	TRBJ2-2	ASRSGTANTGELF
TRBV10-2	TRBJ1-5	ASSGGSNQPQH
TRBV5-1	TRBJ2-3	ASGSGQGGTDTQY
TRBV7-9	TRBJ1-4	ASRKTAGGAWANEKLF
TRBV7-8	TRBJ2-5	ASSFRRGETQY
TRBV6-6	TRBJ2-3	ASRYVGGADTQY
TRBV5-1	TRBJ1-6	ASSLTGDSPLH
TRBV27	TRBJ1-1	ASSLWTGRNNTEAF
TRBV9	TRBJ2-2	ASSVVASGKLGELF
TRBV19	TRBJ1-1	ASSRDREGTEAF
TRBV7-8	TRBJ1-2	ASSLVAGNRGYT
TRBV11-2	TRBJ2-3	ASSPTSGGITDTQY
TRBV19	TRBJ2-3	ASSGLAGTSTDTQY
TRBV2	TRBJ2-1	ASSETSGENNEQF
TRBV12-5	TRBJ2-3	ASGVSSTDTQY
TRBV7-2	TRBJ2-3	ASSLGLAGPTDTQY
TRBV5-4	TRBJ2-2	ASSTGIGTGELF
TRBV28	TRBJ1-2	VTFSYAGSGYT
TRBV6-5	TRBJ1-6	ASSYRGHNSPLH
TRBV6-5	TRBJ2-7	ATRDRGTYEQY
TRBV4-2	TRBJ2-5	ASSQAGGLAGEAETQY
TRBV5-4	TRBJ2-2	ASSLTRVGTGELF
TRBV19	TRBJ1-4	ASSIGRGPATNEKLF
TRBV7-2	TRBJ2-3	ASSLLVTPTDTQY
TRBV5-1	TRBJ2-5	ASSLGITQGRETQY
TRBV6-1	TRBJ2-5	ASTAQTGGQETQY
TRBV5-1	TRBJ1-1	ASSLASGGEAF
TRBV9	TRBJ2-2	ASSVGGGRVAGELF
TRBV6-6	TRBJ2-2	ASSRGLTGELF
TRBV7-9	TRBJ1-3	ASSLGWDIAGNTIY
TRBV6-5	TRBJ2-2	ASKKTGDAGELF
TRBV15	TRBJ2-3	ATSGDRGPAPPDTQY
TRBV11-2	TRBJ2-2	ASSRWSGELF
TRBV7-3	TRBJ2-1	ASSSTGLARSYNEQF
TRBV18	TRBJ1-4	ASSPQITPGESEKLF
TRBV19	TRBJ1-5	ASTLGQVNQPQH
TRBV18	TRBJ2-1	ASSPPGTDYNEQF
TRBV5-6	TRBJ2-6	ASSLAGPGANVLT
TRBV5-4	TRBJ1-2	ASSVGQSNYGYT
TRBV19	TRBJ1-3	ASRGTGNPSRGDTIY
TRBV4-2	TRBJ2-1	ASSQDSGQKSYNEQF
TRBV4-1	TRBJ1-1	AGRGQANTEAF
TRBV2	TRBJ2-4	ASSHPDSLLNIQY
TRBV29-1	TRBJ2-1	SAGDRYNEQF
TRBV7-9	TRBJ1-1	ASSLGQGNTEAF
TRBV27	TRBJ1-2	ASSVAGTGNYGYT
TRBV5-1	TRBJ1-5	ASSLVGGANQPQH
TRBV19	TRBJ1-5	ASSWTGFNQPQH